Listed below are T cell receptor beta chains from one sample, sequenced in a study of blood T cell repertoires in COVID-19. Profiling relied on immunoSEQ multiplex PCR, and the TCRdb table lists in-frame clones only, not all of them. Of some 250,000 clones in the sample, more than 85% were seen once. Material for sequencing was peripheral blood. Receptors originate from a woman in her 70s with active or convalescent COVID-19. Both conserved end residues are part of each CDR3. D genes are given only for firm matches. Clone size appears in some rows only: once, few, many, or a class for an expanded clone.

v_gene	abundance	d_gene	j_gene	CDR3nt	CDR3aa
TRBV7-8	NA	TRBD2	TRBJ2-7	TGTGCCAGCAGCCCCCGGGTAGCGGGCCCTTACGAGCAGTACTTC	CASSPRVAGPYEQYF
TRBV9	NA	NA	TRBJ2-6	TGTGCCAGCGGCAGGGATTTCTCTGGGGCCAACGTCCTGACTTTC	CASGRDFSGANVLTF
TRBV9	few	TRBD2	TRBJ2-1	TGTGCCAGCAGCGTTCGTCCTAGCGGTGTCAATGAGCAGTTCTTC	CASSVRPSGVNEQFF
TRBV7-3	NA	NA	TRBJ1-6	TGTGCCAGCAGCCCGTTTTCGAATTCACCCCTCCACTTT	CASSPFSNSPLHF
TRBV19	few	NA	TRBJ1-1	TGTGCCAGTAGGCAGGACAGTATGAACACTGAAGCTTTCTTT	CASRQDSMNTEAFF
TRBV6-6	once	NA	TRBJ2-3	TGTGCCAGCAGCAGGGATAGCACAGATACGCAGTATTTT	CASSRDSTDTQYF
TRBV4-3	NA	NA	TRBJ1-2	TGCGCCAGCAGCCAAGATCTAGGTTCGAAAGGCTACACCTTC	CASSQDLGSKGYTF
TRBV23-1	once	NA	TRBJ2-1	TGCGCCAGCCCAAACAATGAGCAGTTCTTC	CASPNNEQFF
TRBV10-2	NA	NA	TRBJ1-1	TGCGCCAGCAAGCGCAGGGGAGACGACACTGAAGCTTTCTTT	CASKRRGDDTEAFF
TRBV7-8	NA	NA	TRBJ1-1	TGTGCCAGCAGCGGGGGCGGGCCCAGGAACACTGAAGCTTTCTTT	CASSGGGPRNTEAFF
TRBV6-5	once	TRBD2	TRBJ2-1	TGTGCCAGCACCAGTAGCGGGGGGGCCCGAAATGAGCAGTTCTTC	CASTSSGGARNEQFF
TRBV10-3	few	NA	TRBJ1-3	TGTGCCACCTTGACGGTCCGGGATGACACCATATATTTT	CATLTVRDDTIYF
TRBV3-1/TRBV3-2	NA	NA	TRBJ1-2	TGTGCCAGCAGCCACCCGACGACTGCCCTCTACACCTTC	CASSHPTTALYTF
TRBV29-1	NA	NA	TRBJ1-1	TGCAGCGTTGGGGGCAGCCTGGCAGAGATCACTGAAGCTTTCTTT	CSVGGSLAEITEAFF
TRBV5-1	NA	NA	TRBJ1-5	TGCGCCAGCAGCTTGGCCACGGGCAATCAGCCCCAGCATTTT	CASSLATGNQPQHF
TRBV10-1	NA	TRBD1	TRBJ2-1	TGCGCCAGCAGCCCCAGGGGGCCAAACAATGAGCAGTTCTTC	CASSPRGPNNEQFF
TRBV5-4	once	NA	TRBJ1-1	TGTGCCAGCAGCTTGAATATGGGGGGGAACACTGAAGCTTTCTTT	CASSLNMGGNTEAFF
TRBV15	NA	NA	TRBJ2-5	TGTGCCACCACTTTAACAGGGAACCAAGAGACCCAGTACTTC	CATTLTGNQETQYF
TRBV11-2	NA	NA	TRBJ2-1	TGTGCCAGCAGCTTTGCTAGCTATGAGCAGTTCTTC	CASSFASYEQFF
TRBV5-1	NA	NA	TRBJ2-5	TGCGCCAGCAGCACTCAAGAGACCCAGTACTTC	CASSTQETQYF
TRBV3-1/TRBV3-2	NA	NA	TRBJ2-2	TGTGCCAGCTTCCAGGAGGGCGGGGAGCTGTTTTTT	CASFQEGGELFF
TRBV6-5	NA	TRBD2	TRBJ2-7	TGTGCCAGCAGCTCGGCGGGGGTCGACGAGCAGTACTTC	CASSSAGVDEQYF
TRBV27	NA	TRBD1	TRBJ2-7	TGTGCCAGCAGCGCCTTCCCCGGGACAGGGACCTACGAGCAGTACTTC	CASSAFPGTGTYEQYF
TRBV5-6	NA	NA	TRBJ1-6	TGTGCCAGCAGCCTAGTCGATTCACCCCTCCACTTT	CASSLVDSPLHF
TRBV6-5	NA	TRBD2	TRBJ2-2	TGTGCCAGCAGTTCCTACCAGCGGGGGGGCGGGGAGCTGTTTTTT	CASSSYQRGGGELFF
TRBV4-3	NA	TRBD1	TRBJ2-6	TGCGCCAGCAGCTTAGGACAGGGGGGAGGGGCCAACGTCCTGACTTTC	CASSLGQGGGANVLTF
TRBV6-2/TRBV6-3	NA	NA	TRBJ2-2	TGTGCCAGCAGTTACGAGCGTACAGGGATAGTTAGCCCCGGGGAGCTGTTTTTT	CASSYERTGIVSPGELFF
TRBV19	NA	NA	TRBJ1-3	TGTGCCAGTAAGCAGGGAGGAGGAAACACCATATATTTT	CASKQGGGNTIYF
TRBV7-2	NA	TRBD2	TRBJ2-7	TGTGCCAGCAGCTCTCCACGGACTAGGATGGTGGGTGAGCAGTACTTC	CASSSPRTRMVGEQYF
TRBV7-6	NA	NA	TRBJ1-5	TGTGCCAGCAGCCCGCTACCCATAGTTAGTTTTCAGCCCCAGCATTTT	CASSPLPIVSFQPQHF
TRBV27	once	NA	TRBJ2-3	TGTGCCAGCAGTTTAGGGGGACTCAACACAGATACGCAGTATTTT	CASSLGGLNTDTQYF
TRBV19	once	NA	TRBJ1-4	TGTGCCAGTAGTATAGGAGGGAATGAAAAACTGTTTTTT	CASSIGGNEKLFF
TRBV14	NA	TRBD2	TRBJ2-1	TGTGCCAGCAGCCCTCTAGCGGGGAGGGCTTATAATGAGCAGTTCTTC	CASSPLAGRAYNEQFF
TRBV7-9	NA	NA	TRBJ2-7	TGTGCCAGCAGCTTAGGTTTGAGCGAGGAGCAGTACTTC	CASSLGLSEEQYF